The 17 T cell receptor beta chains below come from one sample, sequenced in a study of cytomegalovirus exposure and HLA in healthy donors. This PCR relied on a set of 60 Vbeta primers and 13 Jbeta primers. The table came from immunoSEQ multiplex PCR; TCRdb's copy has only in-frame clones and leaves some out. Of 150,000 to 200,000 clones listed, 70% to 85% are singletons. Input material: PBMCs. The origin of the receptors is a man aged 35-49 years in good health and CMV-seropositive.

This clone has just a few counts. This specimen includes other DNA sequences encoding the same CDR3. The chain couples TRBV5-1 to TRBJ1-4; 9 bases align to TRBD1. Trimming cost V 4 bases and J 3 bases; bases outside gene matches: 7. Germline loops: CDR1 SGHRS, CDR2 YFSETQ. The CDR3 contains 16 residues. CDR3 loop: CASSVQGASANEKLFF. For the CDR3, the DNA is TGCGCCAGCAGCGTACAGGGGGCTTCGGCTAATGAAAAACTGTTTTTT.

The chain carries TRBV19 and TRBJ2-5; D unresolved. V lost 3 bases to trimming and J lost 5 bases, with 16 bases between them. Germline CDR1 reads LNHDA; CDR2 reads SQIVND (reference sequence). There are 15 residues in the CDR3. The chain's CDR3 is CASSILPVLRETQYF. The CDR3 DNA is TGTGCCAGTAGTATCCTTCCAGTACTACGCGAGACCCAGTACTTC.

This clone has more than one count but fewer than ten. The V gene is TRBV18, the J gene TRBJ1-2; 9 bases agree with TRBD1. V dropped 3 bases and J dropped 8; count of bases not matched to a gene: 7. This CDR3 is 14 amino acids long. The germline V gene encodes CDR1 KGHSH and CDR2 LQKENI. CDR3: CASSPRDRESGYTF. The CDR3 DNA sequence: TGTGCCAGCTCACCCCGGGACAGGGAATCGGGCTACACCTTC.

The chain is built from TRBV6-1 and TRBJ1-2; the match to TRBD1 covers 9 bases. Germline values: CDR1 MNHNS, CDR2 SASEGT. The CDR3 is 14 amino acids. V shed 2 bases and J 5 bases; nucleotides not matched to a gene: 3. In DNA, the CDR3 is TGTGCCAGCAGTGAACCGGGACAGGGTTATGGCTACACCTTC. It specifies CASSEPGQGYGYTF.

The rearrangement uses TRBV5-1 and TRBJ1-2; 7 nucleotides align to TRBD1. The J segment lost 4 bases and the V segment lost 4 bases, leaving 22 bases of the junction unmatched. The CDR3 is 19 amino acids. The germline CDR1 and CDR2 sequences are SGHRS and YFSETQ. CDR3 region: CASSPTPQLTGPDFYGYTF. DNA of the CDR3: TGCGCCAGCAGCCCGACTCCGCAATTGACAGGGCCCGATTTCTATGGCTACACCTTC.

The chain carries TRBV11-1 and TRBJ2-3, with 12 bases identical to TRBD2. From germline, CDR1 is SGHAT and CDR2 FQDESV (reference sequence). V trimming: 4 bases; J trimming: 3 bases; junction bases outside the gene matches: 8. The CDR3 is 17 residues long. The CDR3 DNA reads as TGTGCCAGCAGCTACCGACTAGCGGGAGAAGGGACAGATACGCAGTATTTT. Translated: CASSYRLAGEGTDTQYF.

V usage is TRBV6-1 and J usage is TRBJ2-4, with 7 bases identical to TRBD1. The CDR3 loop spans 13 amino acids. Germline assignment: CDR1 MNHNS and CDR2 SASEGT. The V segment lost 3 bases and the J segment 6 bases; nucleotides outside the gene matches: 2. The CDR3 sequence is CASSETGRNIQYF. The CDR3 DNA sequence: TGTGCCAGCAGTGAGACAGGGCGAAACATTCAGTACTTC.

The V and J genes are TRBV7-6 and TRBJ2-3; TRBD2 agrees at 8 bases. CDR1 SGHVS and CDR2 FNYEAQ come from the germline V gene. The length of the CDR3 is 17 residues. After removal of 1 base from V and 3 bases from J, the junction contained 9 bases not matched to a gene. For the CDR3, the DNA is TGTGCCAGCAGCTTAGACCATTTCCGGGAGGGAACAGATACGCAGTATTTT. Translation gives CASSLDHFREGTDTQYF.

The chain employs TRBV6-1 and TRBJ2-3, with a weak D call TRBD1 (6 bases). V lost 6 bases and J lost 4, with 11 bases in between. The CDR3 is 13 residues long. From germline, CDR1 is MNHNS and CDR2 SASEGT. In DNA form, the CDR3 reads TGTGCCAGCAGGCCGACAGGTCCAGATACGCAGTATTTT. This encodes CASRPTGPDTQYF.

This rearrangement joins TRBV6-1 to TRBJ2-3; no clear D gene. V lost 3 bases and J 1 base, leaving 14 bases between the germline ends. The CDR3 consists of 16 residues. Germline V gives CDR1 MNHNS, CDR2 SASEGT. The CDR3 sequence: CASSEQTGVGTDTQYF. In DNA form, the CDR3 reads TGTGCCAGCAGTGAGCAGACTGGAGTGGGCACAGATACGCAGTATTTT.

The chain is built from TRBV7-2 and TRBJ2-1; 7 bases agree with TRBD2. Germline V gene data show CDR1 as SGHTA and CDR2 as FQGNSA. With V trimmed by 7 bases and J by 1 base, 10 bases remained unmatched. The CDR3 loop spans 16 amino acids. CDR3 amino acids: CASTLGQAGSYNEQFF. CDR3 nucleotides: TGTGCCAGCACCCTGGGGCAAGCGGGATCCTACAATGAGCAGTTCTTC.

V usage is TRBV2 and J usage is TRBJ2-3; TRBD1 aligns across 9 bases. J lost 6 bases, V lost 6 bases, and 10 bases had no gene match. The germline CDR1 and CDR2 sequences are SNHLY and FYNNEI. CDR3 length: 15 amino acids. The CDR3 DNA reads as TGTGCCAGCAGACCCGACAGGGGGGGAGGGGATACGCAGTATTTT. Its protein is CASRPDRGGGDTQYF.

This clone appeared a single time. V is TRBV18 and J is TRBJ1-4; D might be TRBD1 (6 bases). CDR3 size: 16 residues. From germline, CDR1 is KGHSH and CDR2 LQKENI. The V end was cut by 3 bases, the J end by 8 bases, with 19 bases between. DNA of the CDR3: TGTGCCAGCTCACCGAACAGACAGGTCGCTCTAGAAAAACTGTTTTTT. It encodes CASSPNRQVALEKLFF.

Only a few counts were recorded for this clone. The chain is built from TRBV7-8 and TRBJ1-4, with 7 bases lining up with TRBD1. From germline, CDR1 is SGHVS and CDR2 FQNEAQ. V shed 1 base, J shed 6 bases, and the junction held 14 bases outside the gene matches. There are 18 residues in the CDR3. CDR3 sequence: CASSLDPRTGTLDEKLFF. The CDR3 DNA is TGTGCCAGCAGCTTAGACCCCCGGACAGGCACCTTGGATGAAAAACTGTTTTTT.

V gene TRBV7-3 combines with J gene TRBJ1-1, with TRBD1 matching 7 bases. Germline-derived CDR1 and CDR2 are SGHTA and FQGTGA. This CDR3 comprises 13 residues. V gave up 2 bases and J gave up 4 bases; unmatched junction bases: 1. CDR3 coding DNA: TGTGCCAGCAGCTTACAGGGGGTCACTGAAGCTTTCTTT. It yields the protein CASSLQGVTEAFF. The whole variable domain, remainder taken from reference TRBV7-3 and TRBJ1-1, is GAGVSQTPSNKVTEKGKYVELRCDPISGHTALYWYRQSLGQGPEFLIYFQGTGAADDSGLPNDRFFAVRPEGSVSTLKIQRTERGDSAVYLCASSLQGVTEAFFGQGTRLTVV.

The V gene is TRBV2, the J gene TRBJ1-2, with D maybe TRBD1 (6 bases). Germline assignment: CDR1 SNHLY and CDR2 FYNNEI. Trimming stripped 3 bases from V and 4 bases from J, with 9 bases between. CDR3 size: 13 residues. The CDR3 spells CASSEDSLYGYTF. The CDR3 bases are TGTGCCAGCAGTGAGGACAGTCTCTATGGCTACACCTTC.

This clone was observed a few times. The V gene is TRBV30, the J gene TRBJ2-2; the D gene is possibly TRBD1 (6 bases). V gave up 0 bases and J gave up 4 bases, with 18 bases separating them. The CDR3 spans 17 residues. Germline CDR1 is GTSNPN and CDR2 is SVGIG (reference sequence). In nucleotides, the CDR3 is TGTGCCTGGAGTGTATACCGGACAGCCTATTCCACCGGGGAGCTGTTTTTT. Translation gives CAWSVYRTAYSTGELFF. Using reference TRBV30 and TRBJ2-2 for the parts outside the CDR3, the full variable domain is SQTIHQWPATLVQPVGSPLSLECTVEGTSNPNLYWYRQAAGRGLQLLFYSVGIGQISSEVPQNLSASRPQDRQFILSSKKLLLSDSGFYLCAWSVYRTAYSTGELFFGEGSRLTVL.